What follows are 25 T cell receptor beta chains derived from one specimen sequenced in a study of blood T cell repertoires in COVID-19. Sequencing used immunoSEQ multiplex PCR; TCRdb keeps in-frame clones, though not all of them. The sample has more than 85,000 clones; over 65% are singletons. The sequenced material came from peripheral blood. Receptor source: a woman of 80 years or more with acute or convalescent COVID-19.

The chain employs TRBV9 and TRBJ1-3; possibly TRBD1 for D (6 bases). The germline V gene encodes CDR1 SGDLS and CDR2 YYNGEE. The CDR3 has 15 residues. The V end lost 3 bases, the J end lost 0 bases, and 10 bases lay between the germline ends. The DNA of the CDR3 is TGTGCCAGCAGCGATCTCAGGGGCTCTGGAAACACCATATATTTT. As protein: CASSDLRGSGNTIYF.

CDR3 residues: CASSYPISTVSSYEQYF. CDR3 nucleotide sequence: TGTGCCAGCAGTTACCCAATTTCGACAGTCTCCTCCTACGAGCAGTACTTC. The chain has TRBV6-2 or TRBV6-3 and TRBJ2-7; D is possibly TRBD1 (5 bases). The germline V gene has CDR1 MNHEY and CDR2 SVGEGT. The CDR3 contains 17 residues. V was cut by 2 bases and J by 0 bases, with 17 bases left in between.

J is TRBJ1-1 and V is TRBV11-2; D remains unclear. V lost 2 bases, J lost 6 bases, and 13 bases lay in between. This CDR3 spans 14 amino acids. Per germline, CDR1 SGHAT and CDR2 FQNNGV. The CDR3 region has the DNA TGTGCCAGCAGCTTACAAGGGAGAGGCGCTGAAGCTTTCTTT. This codes for CASSLQGRGAEAFF.

This clone was found a few times. V usage is TRBV6-1 and J usage is TRBJ1-2, with D possibly matching TRBD1 (6 bases). The V gene's germline CDR1 is MNHNS and CDR2 SASEGT. Trimming took off 0 bases at V and 8 bases at J, with 22 bases between the two ends. CDR3 length equals 17 residues. Written as DNA, the CDR3 is TGTGCCAGCAGTGAAGCCAACTATGGGACACTGCCCGGGGGCTACACCTTC. Protein: CASSEANYGTLPGGYTF.

The chain combines TRBV7-9 with TRBJ2-5; 11 bases agree with TRBD1. This CDR3 is built from 16 residues. The V segment lost 7 bases and the J segment 4 bases; nucleotides outside the gene matches: 11. Germline CDR1 SEHNR, CDR2 FQNEAQ (reference sequence). CDR3 DNA: TGTGCCAGCACCGTTAGGAGGGACAGGGGGTTAGAGACCCAGTACTTC. It yields the protein CASTVRRDRGLETQYF.

The CDR3 reads CASSFPFGRRTDTQYF. CDR3 bases: TGTGCCAGCAGTTTCCCTTTCGGGAGACGCACAGATACGCAGTATTTT. This chain uses TRBV2 with TRBJ2-3; D is possibly TRBD2 (6 bases). This CDR3 contains 16 residues. Trimming cost V 5 bases and J 1 base, with 16 bases left between them. Per germline, CDR1 SNHLY and CDR2 FYNNEI.

Only one count was recorded for this clone. The chain recombines TRBV3-1 (or the pseudogene TRBV3-2) with TRBJ2-5, with D perhaps TRBD1 (6 bases). The V and J ends lost 0 bases and 7 bases respectively, with 6 bases between them. Germline lookup yields CDR1 LGHDT and CDR2 YNNKEL (reference sequence). This CDR3 has 12 amino acids. CDR3 residues: CASSQEGATQYF. The CDR3 bases are TGTGCCAGCAGCCAAGAGGGGGCGACCCAGTACTTC.

This sequence joins TRBV4-2 and TRBJ2-7; 7 bases map to TRBD1. The CDR3 covers 15 residues. Germline V CDR1 and CDR2: LGHNA, YNFKEQ. Germline trimming cut 2 bases from V and 2 bases from J; bases unmatched to any gene: 6. CDR3 sequence: CASSQLGDRAYEQYF. The DNA for the CDR3 is TGTGCCAGCAGCCAACTTGGGGACAGAGCCTACGAGCAGTACTTC.

The rearrangement uses TRBV4-2 and TRBJ2-1; 8 bases align to TRBD2. The CDR3 contains 16 residues. The germline CDR1 and CDR2 sequences are LGHNA and YNFKEQ. Trimming at V came to 1 base and at J to 6 bases, leaving 8 bases not matched to a gene. CDR3 loop: CASSQASGSGANEQFF. CDR3 coding DNA: TGTGCCAGCAGCCAAGCCAGCGGGAGTGGGGCCAATGAGCAGTTCTTC.

CDR3 coding DNA: TGCGCCAGCAGCTTGGGGACAGAAAGTAGCACAGATACGCAGTATTTT. Amino acids: CASSLGTESSTDTQYF. The gene calls are TRBV5-1 and TRBJ2-3; TRBD1 might be the D (6 bases). CDR3 length: 16 amino acids. Per germline, CDR1 SGHRS and CDR2 YFSETQ. V was trimmed by 0 bases and J by 0 bases, leaving 11 bases between them.

The chain recombines TRBV19 with TRBJ2-7; the D gene is possibly TRBD1 (5 bases). CDR1 is LNHDA and CDR2 is SQIVND in the germline V gene (reference sequence). CDR3 length: 15 amino acids. With 1 base removed from V and 7 bases from J, the gap between germline ends came to 17 bases. The CDR3 protein is CASSIGGRVTEEQYF. Here the CDR3 DNA reads TGTGCCAGTAGTATAGGTGGCAGGGTGACGGAGGAGCAGTACTTC. Full variable domain (remainder filled in from reference TRBV19 and TRBJ2-7): DGGITQSPKYLFRKEGQNVTLSCEQNLNHDAMYWYRQDPGQGLRLIYYSQIVNDFQKGDIAEGYSVSREKKESFPLTVTSAQKNPTAFYLCASSIGGRVTEEQYFGPGTRLTVT.

V is TRBV7-2 and J is TRBJ2-1, with TRBD2 identical over 12 bases. Germline V lookup: CDR1 SGHTA, CDR2 FQGNSA. V gave up 2 bases and J gave up 10 bases; unmatched junction bases: 3. The CDR3 is 14 amino acids. The CDR3 coding sequence is TGTGCCAGCAGCTTATCTAGCGGGAGGGTGGAGCAGTTCTTC. Translation: CASSLSSGRVEQFF.

V gene TRBV7-2 combines with J gene TRBJ1-1; D perhaps matches TRBD1 (5 bases). Germline V lookup: CDR1 SGHTA, CDR2 FQGNSA. Trimming stripped 2 bases from V and 1 base from J, with 11 bases between. The CDR3 loop spans 15 amino acids. The CDR3 here is CASSLRRGGNTEAFF. The CDR3 DNA reads TGTGCCAGCAGCTTACGTCGGGGGGGGAACACTGAAGCTTTCTTT.

The chain links TRBV11-2 to TRBJ1-4; 8 nucleotides match TRBD1. The CDR3 totals 15 residues. With 5 bases clipped from V and 9 bases from J, the junction kept 11 bases outside the gene matches. Germline V lookup: CDR1 SGHAT, CDR2 FQNNGV. The CDR3 loop reads CASSPDTGGGQKLFF. DNA for the CDR3: TGTGCCAGCAGCCCTGATACAGGGGGGGGACAAAAACTGTTTTTT.

The rearrangement links TRBV16 to TRBJ2-1; possible D gene TRBD1, 5 bases. The germline V gene has CDR1 KGHSY and CDR2 FQNENV. V lost 3 bases to trimming and J lost 5 bases, with 11 bases between them. The CDR3 spans 14 residues. The CDR3 loop is CASSHNPGNNEQFF. The CDR3 bases are TGTGCCAGCAGCCATAATCCAGGGAACAATGAGCAGTTCTTC.

The V call is TRBV24-1, the J call TRBJ2-5; TRBD2 aligns across 14 bases. With 4 bases clipped from V and 4 bases from J, the junction kept 4 bases outside the gene matches. CDR3 length: 16 amino acids. Germline CDR1 and CDR2: KGHDR and SFDVKD. CDR3 sequence reads: CATSDPGLAGAETQYF. CDR3 nucleotides: TGTGCCACCAGTGACCCGGGACTAGCGGGAGCAGAGACCCAGTACTTC.

This chain joins TRBV4-3 and TRBJ2-1; D possibly corresponds to TRBD2 (6 bases). The germline V and J ends were trimmed by 7 bases and 7 bases, with 14 bases remaining between them. Germline V lookup: CDR1 LGHNA, CDR2 YSLEER. CDR3 length equals 13 residues. CDR3 sequence (DNA): TGCGCCAGCAACCTCGGAGGGTCGAATGAGCAGTTCTTC. Its translation: CASNLGGSNEQFF.

The chain recombines TRBV28 with TRBJ1-6; 7 nucleotides agree with TRBD1. The CDR3 has 15 amino acids. The V gene end was trimmed by 6 bases and the J gene end by 6 bases; junction bases not matched to a gene: 8. Looked up from germline, CDR1 is MDHEN and CDR2 is SYDVKM. The CDR3 spells CASSPPTGTNSPLHF. CDR3 DNA sequence: TGTGCCAGCAGCCCACCGACAGGGACTAATTCACCCCTCCACTTT.

V usage is TRBV28 and J usage is TRBJ1-5, with D tentatively TRBD1 (5 bases). This CDR3 has 16 residues. Trimming pared 5 bases from V and 8 bases from J, leaving 22 bases between. CDR1 and CDR2 from the germline V gene are MDHEN and SYDVKM. The CDR3 here is CASSPPMARVHEPQHF. CDR3 bases: TGTGCCAGCAGTCCCCCCATGGCCAGGGTCCATGAGCCCCAGCATTTT.

The DNA of the CDR3 is TGCGCCAGCAGTGTAGGGGACTCCATCACAGATACGCAGTATTTT. It specifies CASSVGDSITDTQYF. The V call is TRBV10-2, the J call TRBJ2-3; TRBD2 might be the D (6 bases). Trimming stripped 4 bases from V and 2 bases from J, with 13 bases between. The CDR3 totals 15 residues. Germline assignment: CDR1 WSHSY and CDR2 SAAADI.

The chain couples TRBV7-9 to TRBJ2-1; a weak D match, TRBD1 (5 bases). Germline V lookup: CDR1 SEHNR, CDR2 FQNEAQ (reference sequence). The CDR3 runs to 12 residues. V gave up 4 bases and J gave up 7 bases, with 8 bases separating them. The DNA for the CDR3 is TGTGCCAGCAGCTCCCAGGGTAATGAGCAGTTCTTC. As protein: CASSSQGNEQFF.

The chain is built from TRBV5-1 and TRBJ2-7, with D tentatively TRBD2 (6 bases). CDR1 is SGHRS and CDR2 is YFSETQ in the germline V gene. Trimming stripped 0 bases from V and 2 bases from J, with 15 bases between. The CDR3 length is 16 residues. CDR3 residues: CASSLAGGLATYEQYF. DNA for the CDR3: TGCGCCAGCAGCTTGGCAGGAGGGCTAGCTACCTACGAGCAGTACTTC.

The CDR3 DNA reads as TGTGCCAGCAGCGTAGCTTTAACAAATACGCAGTATTTT. Its translation: CASSVALTNTQYF. V usage is TRBV9 and J usage is TRBJ2-3; no firm D call. The germline V gene encodes CDR1 SGDLS and CDR2 YYNGEE. The CDR3 covers 13 residues. Trimming removed 0 bases from V and 7 bases from J, with 9 bases in between.

This clone was seen a handful of times. CDR3 coding DNA: TGTGCCAGTAGTATGATGGCTGGCACAGATACGCAGTATTTT. This sequence encodes CASSMMAGTDTQYF. The rearrangement joins TRBV19 to TRBJ2-3; D remains unclear. V was trimmed by 3 bases and J by 1 base, leaving 8 bases between them. Germline loops: CDR1 LNHDA, CDR2 SQIVND (reference sequence). CDR3 length: 14 residues. Filled out from reference TRBV19 and TRBJ2-3, the complete variable domain reads DGGITQSPKYLFRKEGQNVTLSCEQNLNHDAMYWYRQDPGQGLRLIYYSQIVNDFQKGDIAEGYSVSREKKESFPLTVTSAQKNPTAFYLCASSMMAGTDTQYFGPGTRLTVL.

V and J are TRBV3-1 (or the pseudogene TRBV3-2) and TRBJ1-3, with D possibly TRBD1 on 6 matching bases. The germline V gene has CDR1 LGHDT and CDR2 YNNKEL (reference sequence). V lost 1 base, J lost 4 bases, and 11 bases lay in between. The CDR3 is made up of 15 amino acids. Here the CDR3 DNA reads TGTGCCAGCAGCCAAGTCTGGGACATCGGAAACACCATATATTTT. This encodes CASSQVWDIGNTIYF.